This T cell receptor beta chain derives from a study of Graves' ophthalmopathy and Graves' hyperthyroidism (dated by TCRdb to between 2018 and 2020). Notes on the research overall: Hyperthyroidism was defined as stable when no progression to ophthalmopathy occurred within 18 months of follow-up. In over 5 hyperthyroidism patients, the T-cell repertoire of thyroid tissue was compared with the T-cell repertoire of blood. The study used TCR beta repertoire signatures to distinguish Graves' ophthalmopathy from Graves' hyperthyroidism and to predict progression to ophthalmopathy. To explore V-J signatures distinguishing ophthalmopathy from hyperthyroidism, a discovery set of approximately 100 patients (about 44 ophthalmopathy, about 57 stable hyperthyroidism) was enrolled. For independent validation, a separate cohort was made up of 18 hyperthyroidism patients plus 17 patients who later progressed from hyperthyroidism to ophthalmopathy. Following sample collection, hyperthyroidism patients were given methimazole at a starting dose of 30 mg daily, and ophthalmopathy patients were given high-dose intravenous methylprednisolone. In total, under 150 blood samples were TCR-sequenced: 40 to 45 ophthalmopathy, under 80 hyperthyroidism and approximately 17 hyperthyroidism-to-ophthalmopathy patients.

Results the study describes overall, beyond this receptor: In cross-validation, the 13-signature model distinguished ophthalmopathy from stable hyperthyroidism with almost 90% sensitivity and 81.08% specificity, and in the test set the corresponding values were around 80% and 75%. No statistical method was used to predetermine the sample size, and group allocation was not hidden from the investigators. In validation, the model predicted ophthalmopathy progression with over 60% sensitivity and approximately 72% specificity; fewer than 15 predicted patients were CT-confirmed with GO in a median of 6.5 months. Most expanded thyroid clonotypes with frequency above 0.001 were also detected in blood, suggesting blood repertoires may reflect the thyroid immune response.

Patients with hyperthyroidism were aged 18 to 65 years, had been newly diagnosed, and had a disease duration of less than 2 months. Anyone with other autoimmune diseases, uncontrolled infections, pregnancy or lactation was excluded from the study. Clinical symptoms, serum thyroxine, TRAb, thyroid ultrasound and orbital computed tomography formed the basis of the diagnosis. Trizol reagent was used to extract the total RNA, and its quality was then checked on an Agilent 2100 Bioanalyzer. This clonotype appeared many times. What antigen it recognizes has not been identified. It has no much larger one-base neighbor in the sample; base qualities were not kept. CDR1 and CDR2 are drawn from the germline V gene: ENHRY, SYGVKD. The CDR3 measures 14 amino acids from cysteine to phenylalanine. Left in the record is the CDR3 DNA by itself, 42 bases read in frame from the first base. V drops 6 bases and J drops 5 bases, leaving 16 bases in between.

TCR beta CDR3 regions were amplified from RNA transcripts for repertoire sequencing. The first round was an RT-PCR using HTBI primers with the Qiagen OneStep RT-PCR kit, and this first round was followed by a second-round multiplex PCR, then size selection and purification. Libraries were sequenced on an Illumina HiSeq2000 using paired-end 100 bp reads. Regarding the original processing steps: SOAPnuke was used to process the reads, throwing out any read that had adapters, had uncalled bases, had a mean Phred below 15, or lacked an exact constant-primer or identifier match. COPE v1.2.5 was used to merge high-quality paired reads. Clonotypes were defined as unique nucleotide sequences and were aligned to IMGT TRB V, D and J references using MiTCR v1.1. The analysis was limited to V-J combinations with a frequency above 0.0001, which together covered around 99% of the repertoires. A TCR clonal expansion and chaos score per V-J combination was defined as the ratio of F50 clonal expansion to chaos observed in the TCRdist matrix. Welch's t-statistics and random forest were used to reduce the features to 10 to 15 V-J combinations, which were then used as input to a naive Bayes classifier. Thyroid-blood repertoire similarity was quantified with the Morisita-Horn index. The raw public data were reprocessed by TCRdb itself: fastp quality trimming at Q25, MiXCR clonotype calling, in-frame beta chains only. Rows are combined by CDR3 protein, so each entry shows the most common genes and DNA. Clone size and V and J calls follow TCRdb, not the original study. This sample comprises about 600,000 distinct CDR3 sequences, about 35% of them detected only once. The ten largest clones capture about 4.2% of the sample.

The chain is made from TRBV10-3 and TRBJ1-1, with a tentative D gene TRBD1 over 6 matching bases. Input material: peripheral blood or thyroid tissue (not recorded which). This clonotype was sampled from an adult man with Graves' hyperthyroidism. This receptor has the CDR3 CAIRPTGPATEAFF. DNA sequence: TGTGCCATCAGACCAACAGGGCCGGCTACTGAAGCTTTCTTT.